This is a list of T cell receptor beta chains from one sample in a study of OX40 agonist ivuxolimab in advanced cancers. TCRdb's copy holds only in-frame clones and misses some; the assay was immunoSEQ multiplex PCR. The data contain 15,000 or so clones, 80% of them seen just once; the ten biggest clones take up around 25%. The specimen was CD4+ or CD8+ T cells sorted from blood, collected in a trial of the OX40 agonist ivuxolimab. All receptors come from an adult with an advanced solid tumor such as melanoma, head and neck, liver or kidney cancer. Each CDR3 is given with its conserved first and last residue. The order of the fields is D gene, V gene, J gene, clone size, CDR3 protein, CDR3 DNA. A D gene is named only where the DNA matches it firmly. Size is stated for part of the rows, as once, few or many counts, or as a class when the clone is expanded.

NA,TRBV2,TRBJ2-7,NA,CASKVTKATYEQYF,TGTGCCAGCAAAGTAACAAAGGCCACCTACGAGCAGTACTTC
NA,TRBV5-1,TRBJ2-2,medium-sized,CASSFAGAYTGELFF,TGCGCCAGCAGCTTTGCGGGGGCCTACACCGGGGAGCTGTTTTTT
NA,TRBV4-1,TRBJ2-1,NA,CASSQDFGLYNEQFF,TGCGCCAGCAGCCAAGATTTCGGCCTTTACAATGAGCAGTTCTTC
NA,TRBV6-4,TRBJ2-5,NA,CASSPRATETQYF,TGTGCCAGCAGTCCGCGGGCCACGGAGACCCAGTACTTC
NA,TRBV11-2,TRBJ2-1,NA,CASSLDGRNRDRLAYNEQFF,TGTGCCAGCAGCTTAGATGGGAGGAACAGGGACCGTCTAGCCTACAATGAGCAGTTCTTC
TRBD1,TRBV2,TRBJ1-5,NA,CASVGTDTGPQHF,TGTGCCAGCGTTGGGACAGATACTGGGCCCCAGCATTTT
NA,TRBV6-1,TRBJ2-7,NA,CASSGRRGAGEQYF,TGTGCCAGCAGTGGGCGGAGGGGGGCGGGTGAGCAGTACTTC
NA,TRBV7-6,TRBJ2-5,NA,CASTPYGGAETQYF,TGTGCCAGCACCCCCTATGGGGGGGCGGAGACCCAGTACTTC
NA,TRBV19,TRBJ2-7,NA,CASNNRGHYEQYF,TGTGCCAGTAACAACCGGGGGCACTACGAGCAGTACTTC
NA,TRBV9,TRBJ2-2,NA,CASSVVGGGTGELFF,TGTGCCAGCAGCGTAGTTGGAGGCGGGACCGGGGAGCTGTTTTTT
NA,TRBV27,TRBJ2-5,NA,CASSGGGPFIETQYF,TGTGCCAGCAGTGGGGGGGGGCCATTTATTGAGACCCAGTACTTC
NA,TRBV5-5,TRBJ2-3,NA,CASSPSGLDTQYF,TGTGCCAGCAGCCCGAGCGGGTTAGATACGCAGTATTTT
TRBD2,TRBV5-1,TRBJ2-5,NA,CASSISGGAGETQYF,TGCGCCAGCAGCATTAGCGGGGGGGCCGGAGAGACCCAGTACTTC
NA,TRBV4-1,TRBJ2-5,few,CASSQVDSGAAAQYF,TGCGCCAGCAGCCAAGTCGACTCCGGAGCGGCGGCCCAGTACTTC
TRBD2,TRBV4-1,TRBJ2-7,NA,CASSQTSGGAYEQYF,TGCGCCAGCAGCCAGACTAGCGGAGGGGCCTACGAGCAGTACTTC